The 25 T cell receptor beta chains below all came from one sample that was sequenced in a study of cytomegalovirus exposure and HLA in healthy donors. Use of 60 Vbeta and 13 Jbeta primers characterized the PCR. Some clones are missing from TCRdb's copy, which holds only in-frame ones; the method was immunoSEQ multiplex PCR. Among under 200,000 clones listed, about 85% were seen once. What was sequenced was PBMCs. These receptors originate from a man aged 30 to 39 in good health and CMV-seropositive.

The chain links TRBV27 to TRBJ2-1; perhaps TRBD1 as D (6 bases). V lost 5 bases, J lost 3 bases, and 17 bases lay in between. The length of the CDR3 is 16 residues. Germline V gene lookup returns CDR1 MNHEY and CDR2 SMNVEV (reference sequence). The CDR3 nucleotides read TGTGCCAGCAGTCCGTACGAGGACAGAGACTACAATGAGCAGTTCTTC. Protein product: CASSPYEDRDYNEQFF.

This chain connects TRBV9 to TRBJ2-2, with 10 bases identical to TRBD2. V was pared by 4 bases and J by 5 bases, with 14 bases of the junction left unmatched. The CDR3 is 18 residues long. Germline V lookup: CDR1 SGDLS, CDR2 YYNGEE. CDR3 sequence: CASSPLDSGRAGTGELFF. CDR3 in DNA: TGTGCCAGCAGCCCCTTGGACAGCGGGAGGGCCGGGACCGGGGAGCTGTTTTTT.

V usage is TRBV19 and J usage is TRBJ2-3; D remains unclear. This CDR3 region has 17 residues. Trimming left V 3 bases short and J 0 bases short, with 16 bases between. Germline CDR1 reads LNHDA; CDR2 reads SQIVND (reference sequence). In DNA, the CDR3 is TGTGCCAGTAGTATTAGCCTACCCCCCTCTAGCACAGATACGCAGTATTTT. It translates to CASSISLPPSSTDTQYF.

The V and J genes are TRBV30 and TRBJ2-7; tentatively, D is TRBD2 (5 bases). Germline V gene sequence: CDR1 GTSNPN, CDR2 SVGIG (reference sequence). There are 14 residues in the CDR3. Trimming left V 4 bases short and J 9 bases short, with 22 bases between. CDR3 loop: CAWNEAGGYSAQYF. The CDR3 DNA follows: TGTGCCTGGAACGAAGCAGGAGGCTATTCTGCGCAGTACTTC.

The V gene is TRBV19, the J gene TRBJ1-3; D may be TRBD1 (5 bases). Trimming took 5 bases from V and 4 from J, leaving 6 bases between them. Looked up from germline, CDR1 is LNHDA and CDR2 is SQIVND (reference sequence). This CDR3 spans 12 amino acids. The CDR3 nucleotides are TGTGCCAGTAGTGACAGAGGAAACACCATATATTTT. Encoded protein: CASSDRGNTIYF.

The chain joins TRBV10-3 to TRBJ2-2, with D tentatively TRBD2 (6 bases). The CDR3 runs to 16 residues. From germline, CDR1 is ENHRY and CDR2 SYGVKD. Trimming stripped 4 bases from V and 4 bases from J, with 16 bases between. The CDR3 sequence is CAISGRLASSTGELFF. CDR3 bases: TGTGCCATCAGTGGGCGCCTAGCGAGTAGCACCGGGGAGCTGTTTTTT.

This clone has just a few counts. The chain is built from TRBV10-3 and TRBJ1-1; TRBD1 is a possible D gene (5 bases). CDR1 and CDR2 (germline): ENHRY, SYGVKD. The CDR3 contains 14 residues. Trimming removed 4 bases at V and 5 bases at J, with 14 bases between. The CDR3 sequence: CAISGLGGWTEAFF. CDR3 DNA sequence: TGTGCCATCAGTGGCCTGGGGGGTTGGACTGAAGCTTTCTTT.

Details on this clone: The germline gene is not matched at one end of the junction; a read error may be the cause. The V and J genes are TRBV7-9 and TRBJ2-7; the D is unclear. The germline CDR1 and CDR2 sequences are SEHNR and FQNEAQ (reference sequence). This CDR3 is built from 12 residues. Written as DNA, the CDR3 is TGTTCCAGCAGCTTATTTGCGGACGAGCAGTACTTC. Amino acids: CSSSLFADEQYF.

V is TRBV30 and J is TRBJ2-5, with D possibly being TRBD2 (6 bases). CDR3 length equals 13 residues. Trimming cost V 2 bases and J 2 bases, with 9 bases left between them. Germline V gene data show CDR1 as GTSNPN and CDR2 as SVGIG (reference sequence). CDR3 bases: TGTGCCTGGAGTCTGGGGACTCAAGAGACCCAGTACTTC. Protein: CAWSLGTQETQYF.

V is TRBV23-1 and J is TRBJ1-2, with D uncertain. TRBV23-1 is labeled an ORF, and its function is uncertain. CDR3 length equals 17 residues. The ends were cut back, 7 bases at V and 3 bases at J, with 24 bases in the middle. CDR3 residues: CASTRIRKRLPDYGYTF. The CDR3 coding sequence is TGCGCCAGCACCCGAATCAGGAAACGTCTACCCGACTATGGCTACACCTTC.

J is TRBJ2-2 and V is TRBV7-8; D remains unclear. The V and J ends lost 4 bases and 7 bases respectively, with 10 bases between them. Germline CDR1 and CDR2: SGHVS and FQNEAQ. This CDR3 has 13 amino acids. The CDR3 region has the DNA TGTGCCAGCAGCTATAATATCGTCGGGGAGCTGTTTTTT. Its protein is CASSYNIVGELFF. The full variable domain, its missing parts supplied by reference TRBV7-8 and TRBJ2-2, is GAGVSQSPRYKVAKRGQDVALRCDPISGHVSLFWYQQALGQGPEFLTYFQNEAQLDKSGLPSDRFFAERPEGSVSTLKIQRTQQEDSAVYLCASSYNIVGELFFGEGSRLTVL.

This chain joins TRBV4-1 and TRBJ2-3; D may be TRBD2 (6 bases). Trimming left V 0 bases short and J 6 bases short, with 13 bases between. Germline V gene sequence: CDR1 MGHRA, CDR2 YSYEKL. The CDR3 has 15 residues. Here the CDR3 reads CASSQDPGVSDTQYF. CDR3 sequence (DNA): TGCGCCAGCAGCCAAGATCCGGGAGTATCTGATACGCAGTATTTT.

V and J are TRBV5-1 and TRBJ2-1; 8 positions match TRBD2. J was trimmed by 8 bases and V by 6 bases; bases with no gene match: 10. Germline loops: CDR1 SGHRS, CDR2 YFSETQ. CDR3 length equals 14 residues. CDR3 nucleotides: TGCGCCAGCAAATGGCCGGGAGGGCCGGATGAGCAGTTCTTC. Translated, it gives CASKWPGGPDEQFF.

The chain employs TRBV11-3 and TRBJ1-1, with no clear D. This CDR3 has 10 residues. CDR1 and CDR2 from the germline V gene are SGHNT and YENEEA. V shed 1 base and J shed 8 bases, with 2 bases lying between them. DNA of the CDR3: TGTGCCAGCAGCTTAGCGGAAGCTTTCTTT. Protein sequence: CASSLAEAFF.

This chain joins TRBV28 and TRBJ2-7; D not resolved. The germline V and J ends were trimmed by 4 bases and 6 bases, with 10 bases remaining between them. Germline V lookup: CDR1 MDHEN, CDR2 SYDVKM. The CDR3 consists of 12 residues. In DNA form, the CDR3 reads TGTGCCAGCAGTTCGACTTATTTCGAGCAGTACTTC. As protein: CASSSTYFEQYF.

V gene TRBV9 combines with J gene TRBJ2-1; D is unresolved. CDR1 and CDR2 (germline): SGDLS, YYNGEE. The V end was cut by 2 bases, the J end by 10 bases, with 13 bases between. CDR3 length: 13 residues. CDR3 sequence: CASSVGPPIEQFF. The CDR3 DNA sequence: TGTGCCAGCAGCGTTGGGCCTCCAATCGAGCAGTTCTTC.

In its sample, this clone was seen once. The gene calls are TRBV5-1 and TRBJ2-3; 10 bases align to TRBD1. The CDR3 contains 15 residues. Germline loops: CDR1 SGHRS, CDR2 YFSETQ. Trimming cost V 4 bases and J 1 base; bases outside gene matches: 3. DNA of the CDR3: TGCGCCAGCAGCACGACAGGGGGCGGCACAGATACGCAGTATTTT. This gives the protein CASSTTGGGTDTQYF.

The CDR3 reads CASSMVGTGGAEQYF. DNA of the CDR3: TGCGCCAGCAGCATGGTGGGGACAGGGGGCGCCGAGCAGTACTTC. This chain links TRBV4-1 with TRBJ2-7; 12 nucleotides match TRBD1. V was pared by 5 bases and J by 6 bases, with 8 bases of the junction left unmatched. Germline CDR1 is MGHRA and CDR2 is YSYEKL. This CDR3 comprises 15 residues.

The V gene is TRBV4-2, the J gene TRBJ2-1; 7 bases agree with TRBD2. This CDR3 comprises 17 residues. Germline V gives CDR1 LGHNA, CDR2 YNFKEQ. V dropped 3 bases and J dropped 1; count of bases not matched to a gene: 9. The CDR3 sequence is CASSHLGGASSYNEQFF. DNA of the CDR3: TGTGCCAGCAGCCACCTGGGAGGGGCGTCTTCCTACAATGAGCAGTTCTTC.

The V and J genes are TRBV2 and TRBJ1-2, with a possible D match to TRBD1 (6 bases). The germline CDR1 and CDR2 sequences are SNHLY and FYNNEI. The CDR3 runs 16 residues. The V and J ends lost 6 bases and 3 bases respectively, with 20 bases between them. The CDR3 spells CASSPRGPGEYYGYTF. The DNA for the CDR3 is TGTGCCAGCAGCCCCAGGGGTCCAGGGGAATACTATGGCTACACCTTC.

This chain uses TRBV5-1 with TRBJ2-1; a possible D gene is TRBD2 (6 bases). This CDR3 has 15 residues. The germline CDR1 and CDR2 sequences are SGHRS and YFSETQ. The ends were cut back, 4 bases at V and 0 bases at J, with 11 bases in the middle. Here the CDR3 reads CASSLGGASYNEQFF. DNA of the CDR3: TGCGCCAGCAGCCTCGGCGGGGCCTCCTACAATGAGCAGTTCTTC.

The gene calls are TRBV19 and TRBJ1-3, with D uncertain. The CDR3 is 15 amino acids. From germline, CDR1 is LNHDA and CDR2 SQIVND (reference sequence). V lost 3 bases, J lost 4 bases, and 13 bases lay in between. DNA for the CDR3: TGTGCCAGTAGTATTTACAGTCTGGTCGGAAACACCATATATTTT. Protein product: CASSIYSLVGNTIYF.

V gene TRBV9 combines with J gene TRBJ2-1; D is perhaps TRBD2 (5 bases). The CDR3 is 15 residues long. Germline V CDR1 and CDR2: SGDLS, YYNGEE. V lost 2 bases, J lost 0 bases, and 9 bases lay in between. The CDR3 loop reads CASSVEGDSYNEQFF. For the CDR3, the DNA is TGTGCCAGCAGCGTTGAGGGCGACTCCTACAATGAGCAGTTCTTC.

This clone was found a few times. The rearrangement uses TRBV7-2 and TRBJ2-7; a possible D gene is TRBD2 (6 bases). V was trimmed by 0 bases and J by 4 bases, leaving 10 bases between them. Germline CDR1 and CDR2: SGHTA and FQGNSA. The CDR3 is made up of 14 amino acids. The CDR3 loop is CASSLAGGQYEQYV. CDR3 in DNA: TGTGCCAGCAGCTTAGCGGGAGGTCAATACGAGCAGTACGTC.

This clone showed up just a few times. The chain couples TRBV10-2 to TRBJ1-1, with 9 bases matching TRBD1. This CDR3 is built from 13 residues. The germline CDR1 and CDR2 sequences are WSHSY and SAAADI. The J segment lost 5 bases and the V segment lost 4 bases, leaving 2 bases of the junction unmatched. The CDR3 DNA reads as TGCGCCAGCAGTGGACAGGGGGGAACTGAAGCTTTCTTT. This codes for CASSGQGGTEAFF.